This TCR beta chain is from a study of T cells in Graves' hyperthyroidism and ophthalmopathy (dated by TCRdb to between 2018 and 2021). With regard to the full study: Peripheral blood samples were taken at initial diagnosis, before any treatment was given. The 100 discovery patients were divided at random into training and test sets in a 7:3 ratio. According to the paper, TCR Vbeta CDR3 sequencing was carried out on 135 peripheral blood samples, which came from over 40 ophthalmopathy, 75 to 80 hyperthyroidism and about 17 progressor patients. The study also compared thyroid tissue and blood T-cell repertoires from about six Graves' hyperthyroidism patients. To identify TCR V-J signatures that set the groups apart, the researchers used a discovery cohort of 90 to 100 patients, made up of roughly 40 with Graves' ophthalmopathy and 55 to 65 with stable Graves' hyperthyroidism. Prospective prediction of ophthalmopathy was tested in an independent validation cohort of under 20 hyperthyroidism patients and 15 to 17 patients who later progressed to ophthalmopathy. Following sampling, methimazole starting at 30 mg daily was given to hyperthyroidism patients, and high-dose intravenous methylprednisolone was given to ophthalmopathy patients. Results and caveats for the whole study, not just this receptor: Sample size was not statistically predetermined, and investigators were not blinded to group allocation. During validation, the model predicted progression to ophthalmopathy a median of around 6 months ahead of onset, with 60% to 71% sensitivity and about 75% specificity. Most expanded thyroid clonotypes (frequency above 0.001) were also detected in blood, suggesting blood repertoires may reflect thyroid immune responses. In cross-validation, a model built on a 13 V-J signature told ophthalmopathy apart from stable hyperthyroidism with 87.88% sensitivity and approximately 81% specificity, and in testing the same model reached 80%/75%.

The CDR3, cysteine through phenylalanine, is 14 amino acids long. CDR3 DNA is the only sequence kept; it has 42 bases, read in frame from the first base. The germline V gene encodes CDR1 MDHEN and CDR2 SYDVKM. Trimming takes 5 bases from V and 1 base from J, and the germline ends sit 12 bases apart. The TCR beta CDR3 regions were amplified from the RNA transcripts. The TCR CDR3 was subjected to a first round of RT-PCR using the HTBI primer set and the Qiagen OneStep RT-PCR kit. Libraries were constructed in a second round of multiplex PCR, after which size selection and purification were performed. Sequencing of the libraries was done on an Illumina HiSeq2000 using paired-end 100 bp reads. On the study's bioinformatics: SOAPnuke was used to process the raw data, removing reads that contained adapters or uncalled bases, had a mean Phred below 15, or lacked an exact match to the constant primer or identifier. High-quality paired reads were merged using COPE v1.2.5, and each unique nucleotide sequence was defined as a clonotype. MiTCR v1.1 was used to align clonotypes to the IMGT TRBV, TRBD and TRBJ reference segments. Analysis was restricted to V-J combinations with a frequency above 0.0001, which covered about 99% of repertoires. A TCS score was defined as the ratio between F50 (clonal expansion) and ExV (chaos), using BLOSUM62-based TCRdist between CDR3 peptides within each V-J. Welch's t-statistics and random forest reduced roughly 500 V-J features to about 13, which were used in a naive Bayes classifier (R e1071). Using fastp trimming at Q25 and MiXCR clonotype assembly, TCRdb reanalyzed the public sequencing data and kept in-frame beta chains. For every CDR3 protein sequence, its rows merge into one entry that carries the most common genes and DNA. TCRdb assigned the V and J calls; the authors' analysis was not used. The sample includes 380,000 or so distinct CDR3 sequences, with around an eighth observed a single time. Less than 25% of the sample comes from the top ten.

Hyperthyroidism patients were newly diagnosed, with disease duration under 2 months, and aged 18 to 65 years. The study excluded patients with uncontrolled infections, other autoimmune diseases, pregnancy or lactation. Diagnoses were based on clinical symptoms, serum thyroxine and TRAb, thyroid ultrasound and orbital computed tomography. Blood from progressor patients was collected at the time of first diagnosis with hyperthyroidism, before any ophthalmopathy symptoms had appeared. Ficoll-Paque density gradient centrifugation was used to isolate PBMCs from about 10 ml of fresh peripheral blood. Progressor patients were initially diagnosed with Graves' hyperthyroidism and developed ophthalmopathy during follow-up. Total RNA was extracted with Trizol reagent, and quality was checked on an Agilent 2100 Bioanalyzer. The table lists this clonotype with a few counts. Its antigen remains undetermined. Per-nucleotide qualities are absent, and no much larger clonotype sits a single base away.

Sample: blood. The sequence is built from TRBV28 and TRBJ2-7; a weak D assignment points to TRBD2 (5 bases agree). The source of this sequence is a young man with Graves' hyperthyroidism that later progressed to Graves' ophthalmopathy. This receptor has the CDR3 CASSRGSYSYEQYF. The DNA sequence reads TGTGCCAGCAGTCGCGGGTCCTATTCCTACGAGCAGTACTTC.